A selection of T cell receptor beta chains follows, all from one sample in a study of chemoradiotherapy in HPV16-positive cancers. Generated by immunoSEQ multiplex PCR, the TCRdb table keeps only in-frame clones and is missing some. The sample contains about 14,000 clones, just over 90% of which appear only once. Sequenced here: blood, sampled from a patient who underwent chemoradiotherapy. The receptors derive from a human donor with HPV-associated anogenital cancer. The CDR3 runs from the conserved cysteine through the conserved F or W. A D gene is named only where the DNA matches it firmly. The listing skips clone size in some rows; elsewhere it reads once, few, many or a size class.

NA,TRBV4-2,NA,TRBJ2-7,CASSPLGRWEQYF,TGTGCCAGCAGCCCCCTCGGGCGGTGGGAGCAGTACTTC
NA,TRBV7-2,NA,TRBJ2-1,CASSLAPGVGLIEQFF,TGTGCCAGCAGCTTAGCCCCCGGGGTGGGCCTCATTGAGCAGTTCTTC
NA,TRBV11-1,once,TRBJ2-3,CASSLGGDPPDTQYF,TGTGCCAGCAGCTTAGGGGGAGACCCCCCTGATACGCAGTATTTT
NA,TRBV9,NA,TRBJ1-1,CASSDGVYNTEAFF,TGTGCCAGCAGTGACGGGGTTTACAACACTGAAGCTTTCTTT
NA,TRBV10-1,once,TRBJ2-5,CASSPTRVGETQYF,TGCGCCAGCAGTCCCACTAGGGTGGGAGAGACCCAGTACTTC
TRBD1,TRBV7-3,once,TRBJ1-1,CASSLGQGITEAFF,TGTGCCAGCAGCTTAGGACAGGGGATCACTGAAGCTTTCTTT
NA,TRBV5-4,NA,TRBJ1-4,CASSLGGSINEKLFF,TGTGCCAGCAGCTTGGGGGGGAGTATCAATGAAAAACTGTTTTTT
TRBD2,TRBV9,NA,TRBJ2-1,CASSVGLRGGNEQFF,TGTGCCAGCAGCGTCGGCTTGCGGGGGGGCAATGAGCAGTTCTTC
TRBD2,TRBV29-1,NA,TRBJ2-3,CSVLAGGSADTQYF,TGCAGCGTTCTCGCGGGGGGGAGTGCAGATACGCAGTATTTT
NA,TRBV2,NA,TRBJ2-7,CASSDRRYEQYF,TGTGCCAGCAGTGACCGGCGCTACGAGCAGTACTTC
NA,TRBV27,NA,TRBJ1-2,CASNSGANYGYTF,TGTGCCAGCAACTCAGGGGCTAACTATGGCTACACCTTC
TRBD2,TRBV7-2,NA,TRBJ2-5,CASSRGLAGLETQYF,TGTGCCAGCAGCCGAGGACTAGCGGGGTTAGAGACCCAGTACTTC
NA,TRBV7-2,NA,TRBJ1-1,CAGSYGPEAFF,TGTGCCGGCAGCTACGGCCCGGAAGCTTTCTTT
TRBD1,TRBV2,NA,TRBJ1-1,CASMLTGATEAFF,TGTGCCAGCATGCTTACAGGGGCCACTGAAGCTTTCTTT
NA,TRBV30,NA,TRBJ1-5,CAWSRVRGNQPQHF,TGTGCCTGGAGTAGGGTCAGGGGCAATCAGCCCCAGCATTTT
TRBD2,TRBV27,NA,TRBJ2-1,CASSSHPFQAGSYNEQFF,TGTGCCAGCAGTTCCCACCCCTTCCAAGCGGGGTCCTACAATGAGCAGTTCTTC
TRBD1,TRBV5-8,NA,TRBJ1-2,CASSWRGRGGYGYTF,TGTGCCAGCAGCTGGCGCGGCAGGGGGGGCTATGGCTACACCTTC
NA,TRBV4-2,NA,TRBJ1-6,CASSQDKRTVSPLHF,TGTGCCAGCAGCCAAGATAAACGAACGGTCTCACCCCTCCACTTT
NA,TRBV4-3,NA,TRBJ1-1,CASSQAHPTGDTEAFF,TGCGCCAGCAGCCAAGCTCACCCGACAGGTGACACTGAAGCTTTCTTT